This TCR beta chain was captured by sequencing in a study of blood T cells in healthy people across ages. J gave up 4 bases and V 7 bases, and 7 bases lay outside the gene matches. Germline CDR1 MGHDK, CDR2 SYGVNS. The CDR3 is 14 amino acids. It was with a sample-barcoded 5' primer and a J-beta primer mix that a second PCR of about 6 to 12 cycles was run. TCRdb ran MiXCR on the 5' RACE reads and lists one entry per CDR3 protein. The repertoire has about 940,000 distinct CDR3 sequences, under 50% of them found once; the top ten carry about an eighth. This clonotype has only a few counts. Sequenced sample: blood. The sequence derives from a man aged 30-40 years in good health. The chain has TRBV25-1 and TRBJ1-2; 9 bases align to TRBD1. CDR3 loop: CASTLTGGGYGYTF. CDR3 bases: TGTGCCAGCACTCTCACAGGGGGCGGCTATGGCTACACCTTC.